This T cell receptor beta chain derives from a study of shared clonotypes between healthy human individuals. Turning to the study itself: Donors, aged 18 to 49, were a couple of women and a few men. Per-donor plates numbered three CD4 naive, three CD4 memory, two CD8 naive and one CD8 memory.

This CDR3 has 12 residues. The germline CDR1 and CDR2 sequences are SGHDT and YYEEEE. V lost 2 bases and J 2 bases, leaving 4 bases between the germline ends. Notes on the study in general: Sharing across four donors was seen in 5% to 5.5% of naive CD4 clonotypes. Shared clonotypes across all four donors exceeded non-shared ones in generation probability.

About this clone: Its antigen is currently unknown.

Profiling relied on immunoSEQ multiplex PCR, and the TCRdb table lists in-frame clones only, not all of them. The sample has over 2 million clones, roughly 92% seen once. Sequencing was done on a sample of naive CD4+ T cells from PBMCs. Stated subset: CD45RA+ positively selected. The V and J genes are TRBV5-6 and TRBJ2-5, with D unclear. The receptor was isolated from a man aged 18 to 35 in good health. Some clones in this sample may be carry-over from other donors' samples. CDR3 DNA sequence: TGTGCCAGCAGCTTTGGTCAAGAGACCCAGTACTTC. Its protein is CASSFGQETQYF.